This T cell receptor (beta chain) was obtained from a study of blood T cells in healthy people across ages. Extraction of total RNA produced a minimum of 5.5 micrograms from each sample. Germline V gene sequence: CDR1 SGHRS, CDR2 YFSETQ. V lost 3 bases and J lost 0; bases outside the gene matches: 6. This CDR3 is 16 amino acids long. Sample-barcoded 5' priming and a J-beta primer mix drove a second PCR of about 6 to 12 cycles. TCRdb used MiXCR to reprocess the 5' RACE reads, holding one entry per CDR3 protein. Here the sample spans about 930,000 distinct CDR3 sequences, 25% to 35% being singletons. These data also featured in a second study, about T cells of mothers and their children. As that study records: Every mother produced more than 9 million TCR beta CDR3 reads, whereas every child provided about 3 million.

The gene calls are TRBV5-1 and TRBJ2-3; 8 nucleotides align to TRBD1. The sample consisted of blood. The clonotype originates from a middle-aged woman in good health. CDR3 sequence reads: CASSWIGTGSTDTQYF. As DNA, the CDR3 is TGCGCCAGCAGCTGGATAGGGACAGGAAGCACAGATACGCAGTATTTT.